This T cell receptor (beta chain) was captured in a study of T-cell reconstitution after alpha-beta-depleted transplantation in children. CDR3 length: 16 residues. V dropped 4 bases and J dropped 5 bases, with 24 bases sitting between them. CDR1 DFQATT and CDR2 SNEGSKA come from the germline V gene (reference sequence). This clonotype was picked up many times. TCRbeta library preparation incorporated unique molecular identifiers. Via MiXCR, TCRdb re-called the PCR reads, giving one row per CDR3 protein. The data contain about 280,000 distinct CDR3 sequences, 9.5% to 13% of them singletons. The specimen comprised peripheral blood, sampled 180 days after TCRalphabeta/CD19-depleted stem cell transplant. The V call is TRBV20-1, the J call TRBJ2-7; D is perhaps TRBD1 (6 bases). The clonotype originates from a male patient between 2 and 10 years old who had a stem cell transplant for chronic granulomatous disease, so the T cells may come from the graft donor. DNA of the CDR3: TGCAGTGCTACCGAGGCCGTGGTAGGGGGAGTGAACGAGCAGTACTTC. Its protein is CSATEAVVGGVNEQYF.